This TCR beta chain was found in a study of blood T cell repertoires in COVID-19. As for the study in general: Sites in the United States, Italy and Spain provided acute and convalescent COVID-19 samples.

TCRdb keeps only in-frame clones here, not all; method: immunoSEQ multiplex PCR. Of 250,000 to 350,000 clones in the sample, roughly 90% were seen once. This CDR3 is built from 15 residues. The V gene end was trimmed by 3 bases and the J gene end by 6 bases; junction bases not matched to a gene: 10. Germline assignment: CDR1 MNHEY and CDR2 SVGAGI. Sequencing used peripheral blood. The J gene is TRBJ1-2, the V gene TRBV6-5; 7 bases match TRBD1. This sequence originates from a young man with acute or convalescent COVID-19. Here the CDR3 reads CASSYSGTVGDGYTF. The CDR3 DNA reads TGTGCCAGCAGTTATTCCGGGACAGTTGGGGATGGCTACACCTTC.